The 2 T cell receptor beta chains reported below all come from one sample, sequenced in a study of control samples from healthy donors and cancer patients. Sequenced by immunoSEQ multiplex PCR; TCRdb stores in-frame clones only, minus some. The repertoire holds some 100,000 clones, with roughly nine tenths as singletons. The sample consisted of blood. These receptors were collected from a human donor in good health. The donor label of this sample is uncertain.

The J gene is TRBJ2-7, the V gene TRBV3-1 (or the pseudogene TRBV3-2), with D tentatively TRBD1 or TRBD2 (5 bases each). CDR3 length equals 14 residues. V dropped 2 bases and J dropped 4 bases, with 12 bases sitting between them. Germline CDR1 is LGHDT and CDR2 is YNNKEL (reference sequence). CDR3 nucleotide sequence: TGTGCCAGCAGCCAACAACCGGGACCTTACGAGCAGTACTTC. Translated, it gives CASSQQPGPYEQYF.

The chain combines TRBV5-1 with TRBJ2-7, with 10 bases identical to TRBD1. Trimming took 3 bases from V and 4 from J; bases not matched to a gene: 10. CDR1 and CDR2 (germline): SGHRS, YFSETQ. The CDR3 runs to 16 residues. CDR3: CASSYGSDRGKYEQYF. In DNA, the CDR3 is TGCGCCAGCAGCTACGGTTCGGACAGGGGGAAGTACGAGCAGTACTTC.